The rows below give T cell receptor beta chains drawn from one sample of a study of T cells expressing NK-cell markers. From its re-call of the 5' RACE reads, TCRdb lists each CDR3 protein once, without DNA. Seen in this sample are about 410,000 distinct CDR3 sequences; the ten most common clones hold approximately 12%. Input material: blood T cells: a sorted CD56 or NKG2C T cell subset, CD4+ or CD8+ T cells, or bulk PBMC T cells (not recorded which). The source of these receptors is a woman aged 50 to 65 in good health. Each CDR3 is given with its conserved first and last residue.

j_call,v_call,cdr3_aa
TRBJ1-1,TRBV12-3/TRBV12-4,CASSFPGQEGAFF
TRBJ2-1,TRBV20-1,CSARGLKGSHEQFF
TRBJ2-1,TRBV10-3,CAISESIGDRDYNEQFF
TRBJ2-1,TRBV24-1,CATAVAGPYNEQFF
TRBJ2-1,TRBV7-7,CASSLVPQRTSYNEQFF
TRBJ1-1,TRBV28,CATRRDNIMNTEAFF
TRBJ2-1,TRBV7-2,CASSLEASGRGFF
TRBJ2-5,TRBV7-9,CAGGTGTETQYF
TRBJ1-4,TRBV20-1,CSATPGTFSTNEKLFF
TRBJ1-5,TRBV29-1,CSVELGNGEPQHF
TRBJ2-5,TRBV4-1,CASSQVFQREGGETQYF
TRBJ2-7,TRBV6-1,CASSEVAQAEQYF
TRBJ2-7,TRBV6-2/TRBV6-3,CASSYSEVPFYEQYF
TRBJ2-5,TRBV11-2,CASSLDGRFTETQYF
TRBJ2-3,TRBV5-1,CASSPRGGPTDTQYF
TRBJ2-5,TRBV5-1,CASSLGTESTQETQYF
TRBJ2-1,TRBV24-1,CATSGQAYNEQFF
TRBJ2-1,TRBV12-3/TRBV12-4,CASSRAGGTVNEQFF
TRBJ1-5,TRBV4-1,CASSQEQGRGTSNQPQHF
TRBJ2-3,TRBV5-1,CASSPGLADTDTQYF
TRBJ1-2,TRBV7-8,CASSLLLAGGGYTF
TRBJ2-2,TRBV5-1,CASQKQGNTGELFF
TRBJ2-1,TRBV20-1,CSASRGTSTYNEQFF
TRBJ1-3,TRBV9,CASKQGLSGNTIYF
TRBJ2-4,TRBV5-1,CASSLVRGEGNIQYF
TRBJ2-1,TRBV7-8,CASSDRARDEQFF
TRBJ1-5,TRBV20-1,CSARENRGSQPQHF
TRBJ2-3,TRBV11-3,CASSHRTGTSTDTQYF
TRBJ2-1,TRBV6-2/TRBV6-3,CASSYSKGLAPYNEQFF
TRBJ2-7,TRBV9,CASSMGLADYEQYF
TRBJ2-2,TRBV14,CASSQAKGRFGELFF
TRBJ2-7,TRBV27,CASRPHRGGNEQYF
TRBJ1-1,TRBV20-1,CSAKVGSNTEAFF
TRBJ1-5,TRBV5-1,CASSPRGGNQPQHF
TRBJ2-3,TRBV20-1,CSAPQLAASTDTQYF
TRBJ2-1,TRBV7-6,CASSLDEYNEQFF
TRBJ2-2,TRBV3-1,CASSQVRTVNTGELFF
TRBJ1-1,TRBV7-2,CASSFQRGSTEAFF
TRBJ2-4,TRBV20-1,CSARGFGRSLAKNIQYF
TRBJ2-2,TRBV11-1,CASRTTGNTGELFF
TRBJ2-1,TRBV12-3/TRBV12-4,CASSYRAGEQTYNEQFF
TRBJ2-7,TRBV5-1,CASSLVVAGGEQYF